The 18 T cell receptor beta chains in this list originate from one sample, sequenced in a study of CD4 T cells in relation to SARS-CoV-2 and coronaviruses. Their antigens are not known. The repertoire was sequenced with immunoSEQ multiplex PCR; TCRdb's copy has only in-frame clones and lacks some. Altogether approximately 18,000 clones are present, roughly 80% being singletons, with the ten largest covering around a quarter. The unexposed donors gave CD4+ T cells in 2011-2018, prior to COVID-19. After about 11 days of culture, CD4+ T cells were isolated. Sequencing used CD4+ T cells from PBMCs, cultured in vitro. The receptor set was obtained from a human donor in good health.

The chain has TRBV15 and TRBJ2-5; 16 positions match TRBD2. Germline CDR1 is LNHNV and CDR2 is YYDKDF (reference sequence). With 0 bases clipped from V and 5 bases from J, the junction kept 12 bases outside the gene matches. CDR3 length equals 20 residues. The CDR3 is CATSRDLYAGLAGGRETQYF. DNA for the CDR3: TGTGCCACCAGCAGAGATCTTTACGCGGGACTAGCGGGAGGGAGGGAGACCCAGTACTTC.

V usage is TRBV10-3 and J usage is TRBJ1-2; 9 bases line up with TRBD1. The junction had 14 bases not matched to a gene; V was cut back by 10 bases and J by 2 bases. The CDR3 has 16 amino acids. The germline gives CDR1 ENHRY, CDR2 SYGVKD. The CDR3 coding sequence is TGTGCCAGCTTACCGGGACAGGGTGCGTCGAACTATGGCTACACCTTC. This gives the protein CASLPGQGASNYGYTF.

The chain joins TRBV11-2 to TRBJ2-7, with D perhaps matching TRBD1 (6 bases). Germline CDR1 and CDR2: SGHAT and FQNNGV. CDR3 size: 16 residues. Trimming removed 3 bases from V and 2 bases from J, with 17 bases in between. This chain's CDR3 is CASSFSGTQPAYEQYF. DNA for the CDR3: TGTGCCAGCAGCTTTTCCGGGACACAACCAGCCTACGAGCAGTACTTC.

This clone has more than one count but fewer than ten. The CDR3 loop is CASKAITGWEQFF. The CDR3, as DNA: TGTGCCAGTAAGGCCATAACAGGGTGGGAGCAGTTCTTC. The chain links TRBV19 to TRBJ2-1, with D perhaps matching TRBD1 (6 bases). Deletions cut 7 bases from V and 10 bases from J, with 17 bases between. The CDR3 is 13 amino acids. Germline-derived CDR1 and CDR2 are LNHDA and SQIVND (reference sequence).

The chain recombines TRBV7-3 with TRBJ1-1; the D is unclear. Trimming took off 4 bases at V and 0 bases at J, with 9 bases between the two ends. The germline CDR1 and CDR2 sequences are SGHTA and FQGTGA. CDR3 length equals 14 residues. The CDR3 nucleotides are TGTGCCAGCAGCTCCGTTCAGGTGAACACTGAAGCTTTCTTT. Its translation is CASSSVQVNTEAFF.

The chain combines TRBV5-1 with TRBJ2-7, with 7 bases matching TRBD1. Germline assignment: CDR1 SGHRS and CDR2 YFSETQ. V shed 2 bases, J shed 0 bases, and the junction held 5 bases outside the gene matches. The CDR3 is 15 residues long. The DNA for the CDR3 is TGCGCCAGCAGCTTTACCGGGACAGACTCCTACGAGCAGTACTTC. Protein: CASSFTGTDSYEQYF.

CDR3 loop: CAWSVSTRPTDTQYF. The CDR3 nucleotides are TGTGCCTGGAGTGTATCGACTAGGCCCACAGATACGCAGTATTTT. This chain links TRBV30 with TRBJ2-3; D is perhaps TRBD2 (6 bases). CDR3 size: 15 residues. Per germline, CDR1 GTSNPN and CDR2 SVGIG (reference sequence). V shed 0 bases and J shed 2 bases, with 12 bases lying between them.

The V call is TRBV6-1, the J call TRBJ2-1; D uncertain. The CDR3 has 14 amino acids. CDR1 and CDR2 (germline): MNHNS, SASEGT. Trimming took off 3 bases at V and 0 bases at J, with 6 bases between the two ends. The CDR3 DNA is TGTGCCAGCAGTGATTCCCTCTCCTACAATGAGCAGTTCTTC. Translated, it gives CASSDSLSYNEQFF.

The rearrangement uses TRBV29-1 and TRBJ2-7; weak D call: TRBD2 (5 bases). Deletions cut 2 bases from V and 7 bases from J, with 18 bases between. Germline CDR1 and CDR2: SQVTM and ANQGSEA. This CDR3 contains 14 residues. This CDR3 is CSVELRSSRREQYF. The DNA of the CDR3 is TGCAGCGTTGAATTGAGGTCTAGCCGACGGGAGCAGTACTTC.

The V and J genes are TRBV27 and TRBJ2-1; 10 bases align to TRBD2. The V gene's germline CDR1 is MNHEY and CDR2 SMNVEV (reference sequence). V shed 5 bases and J 7 bases; nucleotides not matched to a gene: 11. CDR3 length: 16 amino acids. The CDR3 region is CASSRVTSGNTNEQFF. DNA of the CDR3: TGTGCCAGCAGTCGCGTTACTAGCGGGAATACAAATGAGCAGTTCTTC.

J is TRBJ2-2 and V is TRBV11-3; 7 nucleotides line up with TRBD2. J lost 0 bases, V lost 5 bases, and 6 bases had no gene match. From germline, CDR1 is SGHNT and CDR2 YENEEA. The CDR3 consists of 16 residues. CDR3 sequence reads: CASSRLSGSNTGELFF. The DNA for the CDR3 is TGTGCCAGCAGCCGCCTTAGCGGGTCGAACACCGGGGAGCTGTTTTTT.

J is TRBJ1-4 and V is TRBV18; the D is unclear. From germline, CDR1 is KGHSH and CDR2 LQKENI. CDR3 length: 16 residues. Deletions cut 5 bases from V and 5 bases from J, with 18 bases between. The DNA for the CDR3 is TGTGCCAGCTCAATCTCCGGGCCACCCCTCAATGAAAAACTGTTTTTT. This gives the protein CASSISGPPLNEKLFF.

The rearrangement uses TRBV6-5 and TRBJ2-3, with D possibly matching TRBD1 (5 bases). This CDR3 spans 15 amino acids. CDR1 and CDR2 from the germline V gene are MNHEY and SVGAGI. V was clipped by 7 bases and J by 2 bases, with 16 bases between them. DNA for the CDR3: TGTGCCAGCATCTCCAGGGAACTGTTCACAGATACGCAGTATTTT. Translation gives CASISRELFTDTQYF.

The chain employs TRBV6-5 and TRBJ2-1; 8 nucleotides match TRBD2. The CDR3 contains 15 residues. CDR1 is MNHEY and CDR2 is SVGAGI in the germline V gene. The ends lost 6 bases at V and 2 bases at J; junction bases unmatched: 6. The CDR3 coding sequence is TGTGCCAGCAGACTACGGGAGGGCCCCTACAATGAGCAGTTCTTC. It specifies CASRLREGPYNEQFF.

The V and J genes are TRBV24-1 and TRBJ1-2; TRBD1 might be the D (5 bases). The CDR3 length is 16 residues. V dropped 2 bases and J dropped 6 bases, with 18 bases sitting between them. Per germline, CDR1 KGHDR and CDR2 SFDVKD. The CDR3: CATSDYKTSRVDGYTF. Written as DNA, the CDR3 is TGTGCCACCAGTGATTATAAAACTAGCAGGGTCGATGGCTACACCTTC.

The rearrangement links TRBV5-1 to TRBJ2-7; unclear D gene. The germline V and J ends were trimmed by 0 bases and 0 bases, with 10 bases remaining between them. CDR3 size: 15 residues. CDR1 and CDR2 from the germline V gene are SGHRS and YFSETQ. The CDR3 loop reads CASSLGSSPSYEQYF. The CDR3 nucleotides are TGCGCCAGCAGCTTGGGCTCCAGTCCCTCCTACGAGCAGTACTTC.

V usage is TRBV30 and J usage is TRBJ2-1, with D perhaps matching TRBD1 or TRBD2 (6 bases each). There are 14 residues in the CDR3. V was cut by 5 bases and J by 4 bases, with 15 bases left in between. Germline V lookup: CDR1 GTSNPN, CDR2 SVGIG (reference sequence). The CDR3 DNA sequence: TGTGCCTGGTATCGCGGGACACCGTACAATGAGCAGTTCTTC. Protein sequence: CAWYRGTPYNEQFF.

The gene calls are TRBV30 and TRBJ1-6; D call uncertain. Trimming removed 4 bases at V and 2 bases at J, with 12 bases between. Germline-derived CDR1 and CDR2 are GTSNPN and SVGIG (reference sequence). The CDR3 sequence is 15 residues long. The CDR3: CAWTAGATYNSPLHF. CDR3 DNA: TGTGCCTGGACGGCAGGCGCCACCTATAATTCACCCCTCCACTTT.